A selection of T cell receptor beta chains follows, all from one sample in a study of blood T cell repertoires in COVID-19. Sequencing was performed with immunoSEQ multiplex PCR; in TCRdb, only in-frame clones are kept and a portion is missing. The repertoire holds roughly 29,000 clones, with approximately 83% as singletons. The specimen sequenced was peripheral blood. All receptors come from a woman older than 75 with COVID-19, enrolled during active disease. Each CDR3 is given with its conserved first and last residue. Each record gives: clone size, J gene, V gene, D gene, CDR3 protein, CDR3 DNA. The D gene is left open where the match is weak. Some rows mark clone size as missing; the rest say once, few, many or name a class of expanded clone.

-	TRBJ1-5	TRBV12-3/TRBV12-4	-	CASSRPSQPQHF	TGTGCCAGCAGTCGCCCTAGTCAGCCCCAGCATTTT
-	TRBJ1-1	TRBV25-1	-	CASSASELNTEAFF	TGTGCCAGCAGTGCCTCCGAGTTGAACACTGAAGCTTTCTTT
-	TRBJ1-5	TRBV19	TRBD1	CASSIGKQGVGESNQPQHF	TGTGCCAGTAGTATAGGGAAACAGGGGGTGGGGGAAAGCAATCAGCCCCAGCATTTT
-	TRBJ1-6	TRBV12-5	TRBD1	CASGQGTGASPLHF	TGTGCTAGTGGTCAAGGGACAGGGGCCTCACCCCTCCACTTT
few	TRBJ2-7	TRBV3-1/TRBV3-2	TRBD2	CASSRGTSGEYEQYF	TGTGCCAGCAGCCGCGGGACTAGCGGGGAATACGAGCAGTACTTC
-	TRBJ1-1	TRBV5-4	-	CASSLAGRRGVEAFF	TGTGCCAGCAGCTTGGCGGGGCGGAGGGGTGTTGAAGCTTTCTTT
-	TRBJ1-2	TRBV30	TRBD1	CAWRLDRGVTFDGYTF	TGTGCCTGGAGACTCGACAGGGGGGTTACATTTGATGGCTACACCTTC
-	TRBJ1-1	TRBV30	-	CAWRLDRTEAFF	TGTGCCTGGAGGCTTGATCGGACTGAAGCTTTCTTT
once	TRBJ2-7	TRBV7-3	-	CASSLVRAGEQYF	TGTGCCAGCAGCTTAGTCCGGGCGGGGGAGCAGTACTTC
-	TRBJ2-7	TRBV15	-	CATSRGTDINLISYEQYF	TGTGCCACCAGCAGAGGAACAGATATCAACTTAATCTCCTACGAGCAGTACTTC
-	TRBJ2-3	TRBV29-1	-	CSVASRVESTDTQYF	TGCAGCGTTGCCTCCCGGGTAGAGAGCACAGATACGCAGTATTTT
-	TRBJ1-3	TRBV10-1	-	CASRAKGGRSGNTIYF	TGCGCCAGCAGAGCCAAAGGAGGACGGTCTGGAAACACCATATATTTT
-	TRBJ1-2	TRBV28	TRBD1	CASRTGRISYGYTF	TGCGCTTCTAGGACAGGGCGGATCAGCTATGGCTACACCTTC
-	TRBJ2-2	TRBV3-1/TRBV3-2	-	CASSPTGVSTGELFF	TGTGCCAGCAGCCCCACCGGGGTGAGCACCGGGGAGCTGTTTTTT
-	TRBJ2-3	TRBV10-3	TRBD2	CAISGSGGAQDTQYF	TGTGCCATCAGTGGTAGCGGGGGGGCCCAAGATACGCAGTATTTT
once	TRBJ2-3	TRBV19	-	CASSIGGARGNTDTQYF	TGTGCCAGTAGTATTGGAGGTGCGAGGGGGAACACAGATACGCAGTATTTT
-	TRBJ2-4	TRBV3-1/TRBV3-2	TRBD2	CASSQDAGGNIQYF	TGTGCCAGCAGCCAAGATGCGGGGGGGAACATTCAGTACTTC
-	TRBJ1-1	TRBV27	-	CASSPGTWFSGTEAFF	TGTGCCAGCAGTCCCGGGACTTGGTTTTCGGGAACTGAAGCTTTCTTT
-	TRBJ1-3	TRBV3-1/TRBV3-2	TRBD1	CASSLTGTGAGNTIYF	TGTGCCAGCAGCCTTACCGGGACAGGGGCTGGAAACACCATATATTTT
-	TRBJ1-5	TRBV9	-	CASSVGWGGQPQHF	TGTGCCAGCAGCGTAGGCTGGGGAGGTCAGCCCCAGCATTTT
-	TRBJ1-1	TRBV12-5	TRBD1	CASGLVTTGGYTEAFF	TGTGCTAGTGGTTTGGTTACGACAGGGGGATACACTGAAGCTTTCTTT
-	TRBJ1-6	TRBV5-1	TRBD1	CASSLGLDRGNSPLHF	TGCGCCAGCAGCTTGGGCCTCGACAGGGGTAATTCACCCCTCCACTTT
-	TRBJ1-5	TRBV19	TRBD1	CASTRGTVSNQPQHF	TGTGCCAGTACACGAGGGACAGTAAGCAATCAGCCCCAGCATTTT
-	TRBJ1-1	TRBV27	-	CASSLRGGTEAFF	TGTGCCAGCAGTTTGAGGGGAGGCACTGAAGCTTTCTTT
-	TRBJ2-1	TRBV13	TRBD1	CASSLVTVQGVDEQFF	TGTGCCAGCAGCTTAGTTACCGTCCAGGGGGTCGATGAGCAGTTCTTC
-	TRBJ2-5	TRBV30	TRBD2	CAWSQTGTSDRETQYF	TGTGCCTGGAGCCAAACCGGGACTAGTGATAGAGAGACCCAGTACTTC
-	TRBJ1-1	TRBV6-5	-	CASNTGTGRTEAFF	TGTGCCAGCAATACCGGGACGGGGAGGACTGAAGCTTTCTTT
-	TRBJ1-2	TRBV6-5	TRBD1	CASFLTGGDFSGYTF	TGTGCCAGCTTTCTCACAGGGGGCGATTTCAGTGGCTACACCTTC
-	TRBJ2-3	TRBV7-9	-	CASSLGTGSTDTQYF	TGTGCCAGCAGCTTGGGAACAGGGAGCACAGATACGCAGTATTTT
-	TRBJ2-1	TRBV6-6	-	CASSLGDLTYNEQFF	TGTGCCAGCAGCTTAGGCGACTTGACCTACAATGAGCAGTTCTTC
few	TRBJ1-6	TRBV27	-	CASGRQPDYSPLHF	TGTGCCAGCGGTAGACAGCCGGATTATTCACCCCTCCACTTT
-	TRBJ1-2	TRBV7-2	TRBD1	CASSYSRTGGYGYTF	TGTGCCAGCAGCTATTCCCGGACAGGGGGTTATGGCTACACCTTC
-	TRBJ2-3	TRBV7-3	TRBD1	CASSPLGRDRGGDTQYF	TGTGCCAGCAGCCCACTGGGCAGGGACAGGGGGGGAGATACGCAGTATTTT
-	TRBJ1-1	TRBV20-1	-	CSARPGTEAFF	TGCAGTGCTAGACCCGGGACTGAAGCTTTCTTT
-	TRBJ1-3	TRBV5-6	TRBD1	CASSWGQGASGNTIYF	TGTGCCAGCAGCTGGGGACAGGGTGCCTCTGGAAACACCATATATTTT
-	TRBJ2-7	TRBV18	TRBD1	CASSPEQGVGEQYF	TGTGCCAGCTCACCGGAACAGGGGGTCGGCGAGCAGTACTTC
-	TRBJ2-3	TRBV6-1	TRBD1	CASSDTGAPSTDTQYF	TGTGCCAGCAGTGATACAGGGGCCCCTAGCACAGATACGCAGTATTTT
few	TRBJ2-3	TRBV2	TRBD2	CASAGLPGPPDTQYF	TGTGCCAGCGCGGGACTACCCGGGCCCCCAGATACGCAGTATTTT
-	TRBJ2-2	TRBV7-2	-	CASSLALTGELFF	TGTGCCAGCAGCTTAGCGCTAACCGGGGAGCTGTTTTTT